Below are 26 T cell receptor beta chains sequenced from a single sample in a study of T cell responses to AZD1222 COVID-19 vaccine. Using immunoSEQ multiplex PCR, the repertoire was profiled, and TCRdb retains in-frame clones only, with some absent. The sample carries tens of thousands of clones, around 84% recorded once. The sample here was peripheral blood, taken on day 0 of AZD1222 vaccination. The receptors here all came from an adult in good health.

This rearrangement joins TRBV2 to TRBJ1-6; TRBD1 matches at 7 bases. Per germline, CDR1 SNHLY and CDR2 FYNNEI. The V gene end was trimmed by 8 bases and the J gene end by 7 bases; junction bases not matched to a gene: 11. The CDR3 has 15 residues. CDR3 in amino acids: CASGLMDRPNSPLHF. CDR3 in DNA: TGTGCCAGCGGACTGATGGACAGGCCGAATTCACCCCTCCACTTT.

The chain joins TRBV6-4 to TRBJ2-2; maybe TRBD2 (5 bases). With 6 bases removed from V and 2 bases from J, the gap between germline ends came to 10 bases. CDR1 and CDR2 (germline): MRHNA, SNTAGT. This CDR3 region has 14 residues. CDR3 coding DNA: TGTGCCAGCAGCGGGAAATTTAACACCGGGGAGCTGTTTTTT. Translation: CASSGKFNTGELFF.

J is TRBJ2-5 and V is TRBV3-1 (or the pseudogene TRBV3-2); no clear D. The germline CDR1 and CDR2 sequences are LGHDT and YNNKEL (reference sequence). Trimming cost V 5 bases and J 1 base, with 2 bases left between them. CDR3 length: 11 amino acids. This chain's CDR3 is CASSTQETQYF. The CDR3 nucleotides read TGTGCCAGCAGCACCCAAGAGACCCAGTACTTC.

The CDR3 DNA sequence: TGTGCCAGCAGTTTCGGACAGGGGATACAGCCCCAGCATTTT. It yields the protein CASSFGQGIQPQHF. V is TRBV6-5 and J is TRBJ1-5; TRBD1 aligns across 9 bases. This CDR3 has 14 amino acids. Germline lookup yields CDR1 MNHEY and CDR2 SVGAGI. V lost 4 bases, J lost 7 bases, and 5 bases stayed unmatched.

V is TRBV11-2 and J is TRBJ2-1, with 13 bases lining up with TRBD2. Germline V gene lookup returns CDR1 SGHAT and CDR2 FQNNGV. This CDR3 has 15 amino acids. The V segment lost 5 bases and the J segment 9 bases; nucleotides outside the gene matches: 7. In nucleotides, the CDR3 is TGTGCCAGCAGCATAACTAGCGGGGGGGCTTTTGAGCAGTTCTTC. It encodes CASSITSGGAFEQFF.

A few counts support this clone. The genes are TRBV7-2 and TRBJ2-7, with D perhaps TRBD1 (5 bases). The CDR3 loop spans 12 amino acids. V shed 8 bases and J shed 5 bases, with 13 bases lying between them. Germline CDR1 and CDR2: SGHTA and FQGNSA. CDR3 nucleotide sequence: TGTGCCAGCCGCCAGGGTCGAGACGAGCAGTACTTC. Its protein product is CASRQGRDEQYF.

The gene calls are TRBV7-9 and TRBJ1-3, with D maybe TRBD1 (6 bases). The CDR3 length is 19 residues. Germline V CDR1 and CDR2: SEHNR, FQNEAQ (reference sequence). Trimming cost V 5 bases and J 4 bases, with 27 bases left between them. The CDR3 bases are TGTGCCAGCAGCGGACCCAGGGGTAATTCTTTTTCGGGAGGAAACACCATATATTTT. It encodes CASSGPRGNSFSGGNTIYF.

This clone was seen only a few times. The rearrangement joins TRBV7-8 to TRBJ2-2; TRBD2 might be the D (6 bases). The CDR3 consists of 14 residues. Germline CDR1 and CDR2: SGHVS and FQNEAQ. V lost 5 bases and J lost 1, with 8 bases in between. In DNA, the CDR3 is TGTGCCAGCAGCACGGGACTGAACACCGGGGAGCTGTTTTTT. Translating it yields CASSTGLNTGELFF.

The rearrangement uses TRBV2 and TRBJ2-3, with 9 nucleotides matching TRBD2. In germline, CDR1 is SNHLY, CDR2 FYNNEI. The CDR3 has 18 residues. The V gene end was trimmed by 4 bases and the J gene end by 3 bases; junction bases not matched to a gene: 14. In DNA, the CDR3 is TGTGCCAGCAGTGGACATCTAGGCGGGAGGGCCGAGACAGATACGCAGTATTTT. Protein sequence: CASSGHLGGRAETDTQYF.

The V gene is TRBV3-1 (or the pseudogene TRBV3-2), the J gene TRBJ2-1; 8 positions agree with TRBD2. Germline CDR1 LGHDT, CDR2 YNNKEL (reference sequence). With 1 base clipped from V and 1 base from J, the junction kept 9 bases outside the gene matches. This CDR3 has 18 amino acids. The DNA of the CDR3 is TGTGCCAGCAGCCAAGGGATACCGGGAGGGTCTTCCTACAATGAGCAGTTCTTC. Its translation is CASSQGIPGGSSYNEQFF.

The V call is TRBV15, the J call TRBJ2-3, with 11 bases lining up with TRBD2. The CDR3 runs to 16 residues. Germline-derived CDR1 and CDR2 are LNHNV and YYDKDF (reference sequence). The V and J ends lost 1 base and 4 bases, in that order; junction bases with no gene match: 4. CDR3 bases: TGTGCCACCAGCAGAGGTAGCGGGGGGGCCCCAGATACGCAGTATTTT. As protein: CATSRGSGGAPDTQYF.

This clone appeared a few times. The CDR3 sequence: CATSPGTNYNEQFF. CDR3 bases: TGTGCCACCAGTCCCGGGACAAATTACAATGAGCAGTTCTTC. The J gene is TRBJ2-1, the V gene TRBV24-1, with D tentatively TRBD1 (6 bases). CDR3 length: 14 amino acids. Deletions cut 6 bases from V and 4 bases from J, with 12 bases between. Germline lookup yields CDR1 KGHDR and CDR2 SFDVKD.

The V gene is TRBV2, the J gene TRBJ1-1, with a possible D match to TRBD1 (5 bases). Trimming stripped 2 bases from V and 4 bases from J, with 8 bases between. CDR1 SNHLY and CDR2 FYNNEI come from the germline V gene. CDR3 length equals 13 residues. The CDR3 coding sequence is TGTGCCAGCAGTGAACAGGGTTCCACTGAAGCTTTCTTT. It is translated as CASSEQGSTEAFF.

V is TRBV9 and J is TRBJ2-2, with 9 bases that match TRBD1. Germline V lookup: CDR1 SGDLS, CDR2 YYNGEE. Trimming cost V 4 bases and J 6 bases; bases outside gene matches: 4. The CDR3 covers 14 residues. CDR3 sequence (DNA): TGTGCCAGCAGCCTACGACAGGGGGCCGGGGAGCTGTTTTTT. As protein: CASSLRQGAGELFF.

The rearrangement joins TRBV14 to TRBJ1-6; D gene uncertain. With 0 bases removed from V and 6 bases from J, the gap between germline ends came to 6 bases. This CDR3 has 14 residues. CDR1 and CDR2 (germline): SGHDN, FVKESK. The CDR3 DNA is TGTGCCAGCAGCCAAGAAAGTTCTAATTCACCCCTCCACTTT. Its translation is CASSQESSNSPLHF.

The chain employs TRBV6-5 and TRBJ1-5; weak D call: TRBD1 (6 bases). The CDR3 covers 13 residues. The V end lost 6 bases, the J end lost 6 bases, and 12 bases lay between the germline ends. Germline values: CDR1 MNHEY, CDR2 SVGAGI. The CDR3 DNA reads TGTGCCAGCAGACAATACAGGGCTCAGCCCCAGCATTTT. Translating it yields CASRQYRAQPQHF.

This chain uses TRBV3-1 (or the pseudogene TRBV3-2) with TRBJ1-3; 7 bases map to TRBD1. The CDR3 runs 16 residues. V shed 3 bases and J 0 bases; nucleotides not matched to a gene: 5. The V gene's germline CDR1 is LGHDT and CDR2 YNNKEL (reference sequence). Here the CDR3 DNA reads TGTGCCAGCAGCCATAGACAGGGCCGCTCTGGAAACACCATATATTTT. This gives the protein CASSHRQGRSGNTIYF.

This chain uses TRBV4-1 with TRBJ1-5, with D hard to call. V dropped 2 bases and J dropped 4 bases, with 9 bases sitting between them. Germline loops: CDR1 MGHRA, CDR2 YSYEKL. CDR3 length equals 14 residues. The CDR3 sequence is CASSQTAGNQPQHF. As DNA, the CDR3 is TGCGCCAGCAGCCAAACGGCGGGAAATCAGCCCCAGCATTTT.

V is TRBV27 and J is TRBJ2-2; no firm D call. This CDR3 has 16 amino acids. The V gene's germline CDR1 is MNHEY and CDR2 SMNVEV (reference sequence). Trimming removed 1 base from V and 3 bases from J, with 12 bases in between. CDR3 coding DNA: TGTGCCAGCAGTTTATATGGGGAAGGTGACACCGGGGAGCTGTTTTTT. Translated: CASSLYGEGDTGELFF.

This clone was counted a single time. The rearrangement uses TRBV2 and TRBJ2-3; D is undetermined. From germline, CDR1 is SNHLY and CDR2 FYNNEI. This CDR3 contains 15 residues. With 7 bases removed from V and 1 base from J, the gap between germline ends came to 15 bases. The CDR3 region has the DNA TGTGCCAGCACCCCTCAAGGTTTTGGCACAGATACGCAGTATTTT. Its protein product is CASTPQGFGTDTQYF.

This clone was counted only a few times. This chain links TRBV4-2 with TRBJ2-1; 9 positions match TRBD2. Germline loops: CDR1 LGHNA, CDR2 YNFKEQ. The CDR3 covers 16 residues. V dropped 2 bases and J dropped 9; count of bases not matched to a gene: 11. The CDR3 reads CASSQLERGDGSEQFF. CDR3 bases: TGTGCCAGCAGCCAATTGGAGCGGGGGGACGGCAGTGAGCAGTTCTTC.

The V gene is TRBV4-1, the J gene TRBJ1-1; 9 bases map to TRBD1. The CDR3 is made up of 15 amino acids. V shed 0 bases and J 4 bases; nucleotides not matched to a gene: 3. Germline V CDR1 and CDR2: MGHRA, YSYEKL. The CDR3 sequence: CASSQETTGGTEAFF. CDR3 sequence (DNA): TGCGCCAGCAGCCAAGAGACGACAGGGGGCACTGAAGCTTTCTTT.

CDR3 residues: CAILPRGYYGYTF. As DNA, the CDR3 is TGTGCCATCCTCCCGAGGGGTTACTATGGCTACACCTTC. V gene TRBV6-4 combines with J gene TRBJ1-2; a possible D gene is TRBD1 (5 bases). The CDR3 has 13 amino acids. V shed 10 bases and J shed 3 bases, with 15 bases lying between them. Germline CDR1 is MRHNA and CDR2 is SNTAGT.

The chain joins TRBV5-1 to TRBJ2-1; 7 bases align to TRBD2. CDR1 is SGHRS and CDR2 is YFSETQ in the germline V gene. The CDR3 has 13 residues. Trimming at V came to 4 bases and at J to 5 bases, leaving 3 bases not matched to a gene. The DNA of the CDR3 is TGCGCCAGCAGCCTAGCGGTCAACAATGAGCAGTTCTTC. Residues: CASSLAVNNEQFF.

V is TRBV18 and J is TRBJ1-4; D gene ambiguous. Germline CDR1 reads KGHSH; CDR2 reads LQKENI. V lost 3 bases to trimming and J lost 4 bases, with 18 bases between them. The CDR3 is 17 residues long. DNA of the CDR3: TGTGCCAGCTCACCTGAAATCAGACAAGATATTAATGAAAAACTGTTTTTT. It encodes CASSPEIRQDINEKLFF.

This chain uses TRBV14 with TRBJ1-3; D is undetermined. Germline V gene lookup returns CDR1 SGHDN and CDR2 FVKESK. Trimming cost V 3 bases and J 2 bases, with 5 bases left between them. This CDR3 has 13 residues. The CDR3 sequence is CASSQKAGNTIYF. The CDR3 region has the DNA TGTGCCAGCAGCCAGAAGGCTGGAAACACCATATATTTT.